The rows below give T cell receptor beta chains drawn from one sample of a study of CD4+ T cells in melanoma. Here immunoSEQ multiplex PCR was the method, and the copy in TCRdb shows in-frame clones only, minus some. The sample has roughly 150,000 clones, about 90% seen once. The source is a human donor with melanoma. CDR3s include the opening cysteine and the closing phenylalanine or tryptophan.

J gene: TRBJ2-5
V gene: TRBV5-5
CDR3 protein: CASSLPGVETQYF

J gene: TRBJ2-1
V gene: TRBV10-2
CDR3 protein: CASSEAQAGNEQFF

J gene: TRBJ1-1
V gene: TRBV7-9
CDR3 protein: CASSSQGGNTEAFF

J gene: TRBJ2-7
V gene: TRBV30
CDR3 protein: CAWSVNRGREQYF

J gene: TRBJ1-1
V gene: TRBV11-2
CDR3 protein: CASSWGDGNTEAFF

J gene: TRBJ1-3
V gene: TRBV5-1
CDR3 protein: CASSLSGQGIGNTIYF

J gene: TRBJ1-6
V gene: TRBV27
CDR3 protein: CASSLVQANSPLHF

J gene: TRBJ2-5
V gene: TRBV5-1
CDR3 protein: CASNELGSTETQYF

J gene: TRBJ1-4
V gene: TRBV2
CDR3 protein: CASSPEPEKLFF

J gene: TRBJ1-4
V gene: TRBV5-1
CDR3 protein: CASSTTGAEKLFF

J gene: TRBJ2-7
V gene: TRBV6-6
CDR3 protein: CATQPGGGVYEQYF

J gene: TRBJ1-5
V gene: TRBV28
CDR3 protein: CASSPSLRGQPQHF

J gene: TRBJ2-1
V gene: TRBV4-1
CDR3 protein: CASSAPQGSSYNEQFF

J gene: TRBJ2-3
V gene: TRBV7-6
CDR3 protein: CASSLSSGGSSTGDTQYF

J gene: TRBJ1-5
V gene: TRBV18
CDR3 protein: CASSPGTGDQPQHF